These 15 T cell receptor beta chains came from one sample sequenced in a study of blood T cells in healthy people across ages. A second PCR, run for about 7 to 11 cycles, used a sample-barcoded 5' primer plus a J-beta primer mix. TCRdb re-derived calls from the 5' RACE reads in MiXCR, one entry per CDR3 protein. The sample shows roughly 500,000 distinct CDR3 sequences, less than 25% of them seen only once. These same data were also listed under a study on T cells of mothers and their children.

Material: blood. The receptors derive from a boy younger than 18 in good health.

As concerns this clonotype: This likely comes from a read error, as the CDR3 has no conserved phenylalanine or tryptophan at its end. The V gene is TRBV7-6, the J gene TRBJ2-1; D not certain. This CDR3 has 14 residues. V lost 0 bases to trimming and J lost 8 bases, with 11 bases between them. Germline CDR1 and CDR2: SGHVS and FNYEAQ. The CDR3 DNA reads as TGTGCCAGCAGCTTAGCTATTAGCATGGATGAGCAGTTCTCC. As protein: CASSLAISMDEQFS.

This chain links TRBV11-1 with TRBJ2-6; 13 nucleotides line up with TRBD2. Per the germline V gene, CDR1 is SGHAT and CDR2 is FQDESV (reference sequence). CDR3 length equals 21 residues. J was trimmed by 0 bases and V by 3 bases; bases with no gene match: 11. The CDR3 coding sequence is TGTGCCAGCAGCTTTCCGCCGGGACTAGCGGGGCCCCGCTCTGGGGCCAACGTCCTGACTTTC. This codes for CASSFPPGLAGPRSGANVLTF.

This clonotype was detected only a few times. V usage is TRBV20-1 and J usage is TRBJ2-7; D may be TRBD1 (5 bases). The CDR3 covers 14 residues. V lost 0 bases to trimming and J lost 3 bases, with 12 bases between them. The germline V gene has CDR1 DFQATT and CDR2 SNEGSKA (reference sequence). This CDR3 reads CSARDNGRDYEQYF. As DNA, the CDR3 is TGCAGTGCTAGAGATAATGGCAGGGACTACGAGCAGTACTTC.

This clonotype was seen a few times. The chain recombines TRBV4-2 with TRBJ2-2; 9 bases line up with TRBD2. The CDR3 is 15 amino acids. CDR1 LGHNA and CDR2 YNFKEQ come from the germline V gene. V lost 0 bases and J lost 4; bases outside the gene matches: 0. The CDR3 is CASSQDSGSTGELFF. The CDR3 DNA reads TGTGCCAGCAGCCAAGATAGCGGGAGCACCGGGGAGCTGTTTTTT.

This clonotype was detected a few times. The V call is TRBV12-3 or TRBV12-4, the J call TRBJ2-5, with TRBD2 matching over 12 bases. The V and J ends lost 3 bases and 5 bases, in that order; junction bases with no gene match: 4. The CDR3 loop spans 15 amino acids. CDR3 region: CASSFSSGGAETQYF. CDR3 coding DNA: TGTGCCAGCAGTTTTTCTAGCGGGGGGGCTGAGACCCAGTACTTC.

The chain has TRBV6-1 and TRBJ1-1, with 7 bases that match TRBD1. J lost 3 bases, V lost 6 bases, and 25 bases had no gene match. CDR1 and CDR2 from the germline V gene are MNHNS and SASEGT. The CDR3 runs to 20 residues. The CDR3 nucleotides are TGTGCCAGCAGCCCCTCCATAAGGGAGACCGCTCGGGACAGATACACTGAAGCTTTCTTT. It is translated as CASSPSIRETARDRYTEAFF.

V usage is TRBV20-1 and J usage is TRBJ1-6; D might be TRBD1 (5 bases). This CDR3 is built from 14 residues. The V end lost 6 bases, the J end lost 8 bases, and 17 bases lay between the germline ends. Germline V gives CDR1 DFQATT, CDR2 SNEGSKA (reference sequence). The CDR3 DNA reads TGCAGTGCCAAGAGAGGGGCCGATTATTCACCCCTCCACTTT. Amino acid sequence: CSAKRGADYSPLHF.

V is TRBV7-8 and J is TRBJ2-7; perhaps TRBD2 as D (5 bases). V lost 5 bases and J 3 bases, leaving 20 bases between the germline ends. CDR1 and CDR2 from the germline V gene are SGHVS and FQNEAQ. This CDR3 contains 16 residues. CDR3 sequence: CASSPSFVGRIYEQYF. The CDR3 DNA reads TGTGCCAGCAGCCCTAGTTTTGTGGGGAGAATCTACGAGCAGTACTTC.

The chain uses TRBV5-5 and TRBJ1-4; 8 positions match TRBD1. Germline V gene data show CDR1 as SGHKS and CDR2 as YYEKEE (reference sequence). The CDR3 has 14 residues. The trim removed 6 bases at V and 8 bases at J, leaving 9 bases unmatched. The CDR3 DNA reads as TGTGCCAGCAACAAAGGGACAGGCTTGGAAAAACTGTTTTTT. Its translation is CASNKGTGLEKLFF.

The chain recombines TRBV5-1 with TRBJ2-3, with TRBD2 identical over 8 bases. From germline, CDR1 is SGHRS and CDR2 YFSETQ. The V and J ends lost 4 bases and 2 bases, in that order; junction bases with no gene match: 9. This CDR3 has 16 residues. The CDR3 region has the DNA TGCGCCAGCAGCGGGGGACTAGGGGGTTCCACAGATACGCAGTATTTT. Its protein is CASSGGLGGSTDTQYF. The full variable domain, rest sourced from reference TRBV5-1 and TRBJ2-3, is KAGVTQTPRYLIKTRGQQVTLSCSPISGHRSVSWYQQTPGQGLQFLFEYFSETQRNKGNFPGRFSGRQFSNSRSEMNVSTLELGDSALYLCASSGGLGGSTDTQYFGPGTRLTVL.

The V and J genes are TRBV5-1 and TRBJ2-7, with a possible D match to TRBD2 (5 bases). This CDR3 spans 13 amino acids. The germline V gene encodes CDR1 SGHRS and CDR2 YFSETQ. Deletions cut 3 bases from V and 3 bases from J, with 10 bases between. CDR3 sequence: CASSWGRGYEQYF. CDR3 DNA sequence: TGCGCCAGCAGCTGGGGTCGGGGCTACGAGCAGTACTTC.

This clonotype was seen a few times. For the CDR3, the DNA is TGTGCCAGCAGCTTGAGAGAGCCCTCCTACAATGAGCAGTTCTTC. This encodes CASSLREPSYNEQFF. This chain links TRBV7-2 with TRBJ2-1; D is uncertain. V lost 3 bases and J lost 0, with 9 bases in between. The CDR3 has 15 residues. Germline-derived CDR1 and CDR2 are SGHTA and FQGNSA.

The chain recombines TRBV5-6 with TRBJ2-7; D perhaps matches TRBD2 (5 bases). The CDR3 is made up of 14 amino acids. V lost 0 bases and J 7 bases, leaving 14 bases between the germline ends. Germline V gene lookup returns CDR1 SGHDT and CDR2 YYEEEE. CDR3 in amino acids: CASSLVDGRREQYF. The CDR3 DNA is TGTGCCAGCAGCTTGGTGGACGGCCGGAGGGAGCAGTACTTC. The whole variable domain, filled in from reference TRBV5-6 and TRBJ2-7, reads DAGVTQSPTHLIKTRGQQVTLRCSPKSGHDTVSWYQQALGQGPQFIFQYYEEEERQRGNFPDRFSGHQFPNYSSELNVNALLLGDSALYLCASSLVDGRREQYFGPGTRLTVT.

The chain recombines TRBV5-1 with TRBJ2-3, with D unclear. Trimming stripped 1 base from V and 2 bases from J, with 11 bases between. This CDR3 comprises 15 residues. The germline gives CDR1 SGHRS, CDR2 YFSETQ. CDR3 coding DNA: TGCGCCAGCAGCTTGATCGCACAGTACACAGATACGCAGTATTTT. It encodes CASSLIAQYTDTQYF.

This chain joins TRBV20-1 and TRBJ2-5; 10 bases are a match to TRBD2. CDR1 and CDR2 (germline): DFQATT, SNEGSKA (reference sequence). This CDR3 has 15 residues. V was clipped by 5 bases and J by 0 bases; unmatched bases: 6. CDR3 in DNA: TGCAGTGCTGAAGCGGGGGGGTGGTACCAAGAGACCCAGTACTTC. This gives the protein CSAEAGGWYQETQYF.